This T cell receptor beta chain was retrieved from a study of T cells in Graves' hyperthyroidism and ophthalmopathy. Study-level information: Peripheral blood draws took place at initial diagnosis, ahead of any treatment.

CDR1 and CDR2 (germline): MNHNS, SASEGT. This CDR3 has 16 amino acids. Remarks on this clonotype: A clone one base away is much larger, so this may be a read error.

What was amplified from RNA transcripts were TCR beta CDR3 regions. An initial round of RT-PCR targeting the TCR CDR3 relied on the HTBI primer set. MiXCR, applied by TCRdb to the multiplex PCR reads, yields one record per CDR3 protein. This sample carries 730,000 or so distinct CDR3 sequences, roughly a sixth of them seen once, and the ten largest clones take roughly 17%. The source is a woman in her forties or fifties with Graves' hyperthyroidism that later progressed to Graves' ophthalmopathy. This chain joins TRBV6-1 and TRBJ2-7, with a weak D call TRBD1 (6 bases). Material for sequencing was blood. DNA for the CDR3: TGTGCCAGCAGCTCTAAAGGGTACAGGGAGATAGACGAGCAGTGCTTC. Protein sequence: CASSSKGYREIDEQCF.